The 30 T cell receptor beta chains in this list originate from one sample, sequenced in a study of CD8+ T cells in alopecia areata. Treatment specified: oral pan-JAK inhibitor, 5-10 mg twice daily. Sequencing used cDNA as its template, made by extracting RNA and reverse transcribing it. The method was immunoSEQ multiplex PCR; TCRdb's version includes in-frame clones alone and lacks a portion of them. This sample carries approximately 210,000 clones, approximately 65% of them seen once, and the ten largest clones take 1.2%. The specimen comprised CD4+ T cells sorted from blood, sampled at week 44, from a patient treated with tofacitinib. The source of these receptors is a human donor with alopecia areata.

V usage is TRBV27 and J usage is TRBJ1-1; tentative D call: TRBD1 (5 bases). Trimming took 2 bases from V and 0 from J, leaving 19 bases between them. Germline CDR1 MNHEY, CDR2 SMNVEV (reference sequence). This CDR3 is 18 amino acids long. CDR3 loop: CASSLGKGIQGMNTEAFF. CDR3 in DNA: TGTGCCAGCAGTTTAGGGAAGGGGATCCAAGGCATGAACACTGAAGCTTTCTTT.

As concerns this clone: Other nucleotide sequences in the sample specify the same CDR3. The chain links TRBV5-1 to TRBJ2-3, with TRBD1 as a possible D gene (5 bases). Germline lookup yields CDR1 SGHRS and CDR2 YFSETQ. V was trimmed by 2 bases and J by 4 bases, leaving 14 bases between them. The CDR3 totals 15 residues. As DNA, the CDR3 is TGCGCCAGCAGCTTAAGGGGCGTTGGGGCAGATACGCAGTATTTT. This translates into CASSLRGVGADTQYF. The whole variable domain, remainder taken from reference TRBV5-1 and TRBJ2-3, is KAGVTQTPRYLIKTRGQQVTLSCSPISGHRSVSWYQQTPGQGLQFLFEYFSETQRNKGNFPGRFSGRQFSNSRSEMNVSTLELGDSALYLCASSLRGVGADTQYFGPGTRLTVL.

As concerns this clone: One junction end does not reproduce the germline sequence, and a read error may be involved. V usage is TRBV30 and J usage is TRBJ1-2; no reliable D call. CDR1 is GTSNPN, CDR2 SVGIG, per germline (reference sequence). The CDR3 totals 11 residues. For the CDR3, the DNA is TGTGCCCGGAGAGGGTCCAGGGGCTACACCTTC. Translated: CARRGSRGYTF.

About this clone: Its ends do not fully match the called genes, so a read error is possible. CDR3 in amino acids: CAAGGQGYEQYF. The CDR3 nucleotides are TGCGCCGCTGGCGGACAGGGCTACGAGCAGTACTTC. The chain couples TRBV6-1 to TRBJ2-7; 8 bases are a match to TRBD1. The germline V gene has CDR1 MNHNS and CDR2 SASEGT. The CDR3 has 12 amino acids.

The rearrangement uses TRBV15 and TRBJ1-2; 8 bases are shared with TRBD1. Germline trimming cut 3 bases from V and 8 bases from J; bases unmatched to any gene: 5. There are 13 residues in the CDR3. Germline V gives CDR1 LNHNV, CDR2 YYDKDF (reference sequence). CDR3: CATSSPGGEGYTF. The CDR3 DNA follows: TGTGCCACCAGCAGTCCAGGGGGCGAAGGCTACACCTTC.

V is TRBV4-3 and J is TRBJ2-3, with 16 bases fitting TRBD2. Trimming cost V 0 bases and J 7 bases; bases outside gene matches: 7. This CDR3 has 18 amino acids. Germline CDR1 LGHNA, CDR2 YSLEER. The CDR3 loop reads CASSQDPGLAGGLYTQYF. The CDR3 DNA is TGCGCCAGCAGCCAAGACCCGGGACTAGCGGGGGGGCTGTATACGCAGTATTTT.

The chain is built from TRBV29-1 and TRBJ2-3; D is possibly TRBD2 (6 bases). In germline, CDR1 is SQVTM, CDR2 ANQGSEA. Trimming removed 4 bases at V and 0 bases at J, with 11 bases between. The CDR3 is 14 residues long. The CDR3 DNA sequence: TGCAGCGTTGTTCTAGCGCCCAGCACAGATACGCAGTATTTT. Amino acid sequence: CSVVLAPSTDTQYF.

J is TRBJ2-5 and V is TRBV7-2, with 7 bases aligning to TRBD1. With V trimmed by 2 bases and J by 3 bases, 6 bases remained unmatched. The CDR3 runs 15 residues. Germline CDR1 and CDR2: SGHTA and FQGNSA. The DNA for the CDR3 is TGTGCCAGCAGCTTATTTGCGACAGGGAAAGAGACCCAGTACTTC. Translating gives CASSLFATGKETQYF.

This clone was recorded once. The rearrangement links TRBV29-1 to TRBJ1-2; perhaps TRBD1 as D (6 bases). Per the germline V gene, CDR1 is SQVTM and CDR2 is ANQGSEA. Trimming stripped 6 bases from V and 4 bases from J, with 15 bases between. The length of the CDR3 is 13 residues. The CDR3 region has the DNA TGCAGCGTAGCAGGGGTTTTAGGCTATGGCTACACCTTC. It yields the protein CSVAGVLGYGYTF.

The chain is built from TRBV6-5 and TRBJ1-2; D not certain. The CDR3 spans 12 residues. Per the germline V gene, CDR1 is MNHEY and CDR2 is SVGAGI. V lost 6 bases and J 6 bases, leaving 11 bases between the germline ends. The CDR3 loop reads CASSRSMDGYTF. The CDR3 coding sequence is TGTGCCAGCAGCCGTAGCATGGATGGCTACACCTTC.

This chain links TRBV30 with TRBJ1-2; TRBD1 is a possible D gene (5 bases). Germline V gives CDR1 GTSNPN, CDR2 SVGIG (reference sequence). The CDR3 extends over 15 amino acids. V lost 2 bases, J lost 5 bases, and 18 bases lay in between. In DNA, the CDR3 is TGTGCCTGGAGTCGACCCCCGACAGCCCCGTATGGCTACACCTTC. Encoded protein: CAWSRPPTAPYGYTF.

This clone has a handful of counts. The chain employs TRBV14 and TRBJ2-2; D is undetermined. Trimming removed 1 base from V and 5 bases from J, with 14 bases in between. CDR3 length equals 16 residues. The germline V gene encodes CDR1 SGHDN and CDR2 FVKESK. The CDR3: CASSQVLGMGTGELFF. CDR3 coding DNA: TGTGCCAGCAGCCAAGTGCTAGGCATGGGGACCGGGGAGCTGTTTTTT.

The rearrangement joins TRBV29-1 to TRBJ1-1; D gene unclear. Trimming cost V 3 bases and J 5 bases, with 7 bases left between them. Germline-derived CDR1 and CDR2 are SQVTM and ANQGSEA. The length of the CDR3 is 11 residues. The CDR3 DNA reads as TGCAGCGTTGATTACGGGACTGAAGCTTTCTTT. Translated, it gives CSVDYGTEAFF.

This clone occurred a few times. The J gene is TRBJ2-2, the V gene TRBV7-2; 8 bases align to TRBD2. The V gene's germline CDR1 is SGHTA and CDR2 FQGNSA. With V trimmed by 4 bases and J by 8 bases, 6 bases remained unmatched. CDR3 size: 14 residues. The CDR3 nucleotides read TGTGCCAGCAGCTCGGGACTAGTCGGTGGGGAGCTGTTTTTT. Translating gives CASSSGLVGGELFF.

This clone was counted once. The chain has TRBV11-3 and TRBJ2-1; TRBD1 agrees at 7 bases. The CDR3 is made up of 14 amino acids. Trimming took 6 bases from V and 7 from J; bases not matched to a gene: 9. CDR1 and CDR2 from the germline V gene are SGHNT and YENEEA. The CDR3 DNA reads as TGTGCCAGCAGACGGGACAGTCGGGTGAATGAGCAGTTCTTC. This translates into CASRRDSRVNEQFF.

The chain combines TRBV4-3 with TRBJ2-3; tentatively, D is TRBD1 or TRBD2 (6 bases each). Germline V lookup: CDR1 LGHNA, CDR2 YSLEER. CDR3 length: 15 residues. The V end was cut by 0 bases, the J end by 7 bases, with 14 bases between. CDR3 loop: CASSQDPEGGNTQYF. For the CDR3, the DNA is TGCGCCAGCAGCCAAGACCCCGAGGGGGGAAATACGCAGTATTTT.

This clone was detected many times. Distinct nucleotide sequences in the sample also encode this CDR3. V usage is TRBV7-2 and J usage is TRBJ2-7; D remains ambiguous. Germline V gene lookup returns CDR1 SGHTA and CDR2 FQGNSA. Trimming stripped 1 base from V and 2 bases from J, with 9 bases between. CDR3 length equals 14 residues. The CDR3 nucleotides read TGTGCCAGCAGCTTAGGGCCCCGTACCTACGAGCAGTACTTC. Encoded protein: CASSLGPRTYEQYF.

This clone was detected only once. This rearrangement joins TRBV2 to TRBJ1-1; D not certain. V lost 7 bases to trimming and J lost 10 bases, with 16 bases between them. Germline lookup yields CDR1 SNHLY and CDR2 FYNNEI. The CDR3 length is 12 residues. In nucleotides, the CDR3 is TGTGCCAGCATCTCACAAGGATGGGCAGCTTTCTTT. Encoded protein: CASISQGWAAFF.

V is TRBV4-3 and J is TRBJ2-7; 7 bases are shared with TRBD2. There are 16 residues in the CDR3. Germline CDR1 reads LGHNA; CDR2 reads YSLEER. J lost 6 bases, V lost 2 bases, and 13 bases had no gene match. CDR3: CASSQLRGDPPLEQYF. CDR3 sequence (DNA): TGCGCCAGCAGCCAACTCCGGGGGGATCCCCCTCTCGAGCAGTACTTC.

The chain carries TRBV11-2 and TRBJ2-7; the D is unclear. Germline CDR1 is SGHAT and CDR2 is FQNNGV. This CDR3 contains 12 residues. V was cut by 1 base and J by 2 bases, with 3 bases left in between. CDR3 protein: CASSLGAYEQYF. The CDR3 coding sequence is TGTGCCAGCAGCTTAGGGGCCTACGAGCAGTACTTC.

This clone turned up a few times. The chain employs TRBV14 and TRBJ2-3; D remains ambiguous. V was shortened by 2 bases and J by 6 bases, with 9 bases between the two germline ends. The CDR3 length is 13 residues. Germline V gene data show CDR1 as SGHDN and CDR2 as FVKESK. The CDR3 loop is CASSQIYGDTQYF. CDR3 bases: TGTGCCAGCAGCCAAATCTACGGGGATACGCAGTATTTT.

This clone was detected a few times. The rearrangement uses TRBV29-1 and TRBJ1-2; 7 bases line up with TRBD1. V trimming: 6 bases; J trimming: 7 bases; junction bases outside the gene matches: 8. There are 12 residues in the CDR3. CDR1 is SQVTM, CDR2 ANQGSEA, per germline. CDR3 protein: CSVSGTVGGYTF. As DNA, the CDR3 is TGCAGCGTGTCCGGGACAGTGGGTGGCTACACCTTC.

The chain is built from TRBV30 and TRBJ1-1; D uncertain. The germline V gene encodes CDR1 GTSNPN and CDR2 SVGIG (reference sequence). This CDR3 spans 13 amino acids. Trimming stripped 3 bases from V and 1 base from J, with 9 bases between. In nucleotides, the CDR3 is TGTGCCTGGAGCGCTTTCGCGAACACTGAAGCTTTCTTT. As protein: CAWSAFANTEAFF. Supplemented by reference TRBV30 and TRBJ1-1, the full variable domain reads SQTIHQWPATLVQPVGSPLSLECTVEGTSNPNLYWYRQAAGRGLQLLFYSVGIGQISSEVPQNLSASRPQDRQFILSSKKLLLSDSGFYLCAWSAFANTEAFFGQGTRLTVV.

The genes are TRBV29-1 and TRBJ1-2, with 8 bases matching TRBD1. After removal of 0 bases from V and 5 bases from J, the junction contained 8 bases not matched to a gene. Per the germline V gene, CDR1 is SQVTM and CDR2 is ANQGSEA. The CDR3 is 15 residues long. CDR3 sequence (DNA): TGCAGCGTTGAAGAGTCGGCAGGGGGCCTATATGGCTACACCTTC. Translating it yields CSVEESAGGLYGYTF.

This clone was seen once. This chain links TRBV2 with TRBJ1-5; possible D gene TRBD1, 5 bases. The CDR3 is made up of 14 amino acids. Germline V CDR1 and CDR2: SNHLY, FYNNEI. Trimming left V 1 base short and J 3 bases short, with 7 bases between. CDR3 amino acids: CASSEGQINQPQHF. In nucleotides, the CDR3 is TGTGCCAGCAGTGAAGGACAGATCAATCAGCCCCAGCATTTT.

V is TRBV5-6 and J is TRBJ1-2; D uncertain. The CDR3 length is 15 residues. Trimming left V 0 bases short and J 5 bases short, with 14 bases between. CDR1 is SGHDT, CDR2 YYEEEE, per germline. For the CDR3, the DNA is TGTGCCAGCAGCTTGGCTGCAGGTCTTCCTTATGGCTACACCTTC. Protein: CASSLAAGLPYGYTF.

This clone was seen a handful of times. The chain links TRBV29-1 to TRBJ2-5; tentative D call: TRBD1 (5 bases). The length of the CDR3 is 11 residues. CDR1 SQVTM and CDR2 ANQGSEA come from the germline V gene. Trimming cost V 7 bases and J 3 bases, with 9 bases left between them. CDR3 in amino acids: CSAEGEETQYF. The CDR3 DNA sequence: TGCAGCGCCGAAGGGGAAGAGACCCAGTACTTC.

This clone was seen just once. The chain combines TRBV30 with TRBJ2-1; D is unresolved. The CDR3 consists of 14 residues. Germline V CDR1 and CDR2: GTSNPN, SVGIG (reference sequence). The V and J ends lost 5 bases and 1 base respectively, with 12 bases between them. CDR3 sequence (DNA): TGTGCCTGGGGCCCTTGGGGATCCTACAATGAGCAGTTCTTC. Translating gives CAWGPWGSYNEQFF.

This CDR3 reads CASSPDRVGANVLTF. DNA for the CDR3: TGTGCCAGCAGCCCTGACAGGGTTGGGGCCAACGTCCTGACTTTC. The chain couples TRBV7-2 to TRBJ2-6, with 7 bases fitting TRBD1. The CDR3 runs 15 residues. The V gene end was trimmed by 5 bases and the J gene end by 3 bases; junction bases not matched to a gene: 4. Germline V gene sequence: CDR1 SGHTA, CDR2 FQGNSA.

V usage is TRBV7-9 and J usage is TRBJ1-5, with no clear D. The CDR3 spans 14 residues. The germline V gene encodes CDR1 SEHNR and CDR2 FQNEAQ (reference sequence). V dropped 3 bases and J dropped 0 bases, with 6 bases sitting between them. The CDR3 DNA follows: TGTGCCAGCAGCTTGATAGATAGCAATCAGCCCCAGCATTTT. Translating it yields CASSLIDSNQPQHF.